Below, 14 T cell receptor beta chains from the same sample are listed, as sequenced in a study of Graves' ophthalmopathy and Graves' hyperthyroidism. For repertoire sequencing, the TCR beta CDR3 regions were amplified from RNA transcripts. Amplification began with first-round RT-PCR using HTBI primers, then second-round multiplex PCR was performed. TCRdb re-called the multiplex PCR reads through MiXCR, storing one row per CDR3 protein. The data show 400,000 or so distinct CDR3 sequences, with about a sixth seen just once and about 2.4% held by the top ten. The sample taken for sequencing was peripheral blood. The receptors come from an adult woman with stable Graves' hyperthyroidism.

This clonotype was found many times. This chain connects TRBV6-4 to TRBJ2-5; the D is unclear. Trimming took 0 bases from V and 1 from J, leaving 9 bases between them. Per the germline V gene, CDR1 is MRHNA and CDR2 is SNTAGT. This CDR3 region has 15 residues. The CDR3 is CASSDSISGQETQYF. CDR3 DNA: TGTGCCAGCAGTGACTCGATATCAGGCCAAGAGACCCAGTACTTC.

This clonotype was detected only a few times. J is TRBJ2-7 and V is TRBV30; D call uncertain. Trimming left V 0 bases short and J 2 bases short, with 8 bases between. This CDR3 region has 13 residues. Germline loops: CDR1 GTSNPN, CDR2 SVGIG (reference sequence). CDR3 DNA: TGTGCCTGGAGTGTCGCGCGGACCTACGAGCAGTACTTC. It yields the protein CAWSVARTYEQYF.

This clonotype was found once. The chain carries TRBV6-1 and TRBJ2-4; D gene uncertain. The CDR3 is 15 residues long. The germline V gene has CDR1 MNHNS and CDR2 SASEGT. V lost 2 bases, J lost 0 bases, and 8 bases lay in between. CDR3 residues: CASSEYNLAKNIQYF. The CDR3 nucleotides read TGTGCCAGCAGTGAATACAACTTAGCCAAAAACATTCAGTACTTC.

This clonotype was counted at least ten times. The CDR3 nucleotides read TGTGCCAGCAGCCTCACGACAGGCCGGGCCAATCAGCCCCAGCATTTT. This translates into CASSLTTGRANQPQHF. The chain recombines TRBV11-2 with TRBJ1-5, with a possible D match to TRBD1 (6 bases). CDR1 is SGHAT and CDR2 is FQNNGV in the germline V gene. The CDR3 is 16 residues long. Trimming cost V 5 bases and J 3 bases, with 17 bases left between them.

This clonotype showed up many times. This chain joins TRBV25-1 and TRBJ1-1; D is undetermined. Germline loops: CDR1 MGHDK, CDR2 SYGVNS. This CDR3 is 12 amino acids long. V was trimmed by 5 bases and J by 3 bases, leaving 7 bases between them. The chain's CDR3 is CASSNGDTEAFF. As DNA, the CDR3 is TGTGCCAGCAGTAATGGGGACACTGAAGCTTTCTTT.

This clonotype was seen at least ten times. The V and J genes are TRBV12-3 or TRBV12-4 and TRBJ2-6; D is possibly TRBD2 (5 bases). The CDR3 consists of 17 residues. The V gene lost 5 bases and the J gene lost 0 bases, with 14 bases spanning the gap. The CDR3 reads CASSQRVASSGANVLTF. For the CDR3, the DNA is TGTGCCAGCAGTCAGAGGGTGGCGAGCTCTGGGGCCAACGTCCTGACTTTC.

This clonotype has more than one count but fewer than ten. The chain uses TRBV4-1 and TRBJ2-5; 10 bases are a match to TRBD2. This CDR3 has 17 residues. V dropped 2 bases and J dropped 5; count of bases not matched to a gene: 11. The germline V gene encodes CDR1 MGHRA and CDR2 YSYEKL. The CDR3 is CASSQMVLAGAGETQYF. The CDR3 DNA reads as TGCGCCAGCAGCCAAATGGTGCTAGCGGGAGCCGGGGAGACCCAGTACTTC.

This clonotype was observed many times. The rearrangement joins TRBV27 to TRBJ2-7; D may be TRBD2 (5 bases). Germline values: CDR1 MNHEY, CDR2 SMNVEV (reference sequence). V gave up 3 bases and J gave up 5 bases, with 17 bases separating them. The CDR3 loop spans 15 amino acids. The DNA of the CDR3 is TGTGCCAGCAGTTTGTACGGGGTTGATTGGGACGAGCAGTACTTC. Translated, it gives CASSLYGVDWDEQYF.

This clonotype was counted only a few times. The chain carries TRBV18 and TRBJ1-1, with D tentatively TRBD1 (6 bases). V dropped 2 bases and J dropped 7 bases, with 14 bases sitting between them. The length of the CDR3 is 14 residues. The germline V gene encodes CDR1 KGHSH and CDR2 LQKENI. CDR3 nucleotides: TGTGCCAGCTCACCAGCACAGGGAACGGTTGAAGCTTTCTTT. This encodes CASSPAQGTVEAFF.

Sample share makes this clonotype medium-sized. This chain uses TRBV12-3 or TRBV12-4 with TRBJ1-1, with TRBD1 as a possible D gene (6 bases). CDR3 length: 14 residues. Trimming pared 4 bases from V and 1 base from J, leaving 10 bases between. Here the CDR3 DNA reads TGTGCCAGCAGTTACAGGGAGTGGAACACTGAAGCTTTCTTT. This sequence encodes CASSYREWNTEAFF.

This clonotype has just a few counts. The genes are TRBV28 and TRBJ2-7, with D hard to call. Per the germline V gene, CDR1 is MDHEN and CDR2 is SYDVKM. The CDR3 length is 12 residues. Trimming removed 6 bases from V and 6 bases from J, with 12 bases in between. The CDR3 sequence is CASRMAGFEQYF. As DNA, the CDR3 is TGTGCCAGCAGAATGGCCGGGTTCGAGCAGTACTTC.

This clonotype was found many times. The rearrangement joins TRBV30 to TRBJ1-5; a possible D gene is TRBD1 (6 bases). Trimming left V 2 bases short and J 2 bases short, with 10 bases between. From germline, CDR1 is GTSNPN and CDR2 SVGIG (reference sequence). The length of the CDR3 is 14 residues. This CDR3 reads CAWSPGQRNQPQHF. CDR3 DNA sequence: TGTGCCTGGAGTCCCGGACAGCGCAATCAGCCCCAGCATTTT.

There are a few counts of this clonotype. The chain couples TRBV5-1 to TRBJ2-7; TRBD1 aligns across 10 bases. Germline CDR1 reads SGHRS; CDR2 reads YFSETQ. The CDR3 runs 14 residues. With 4 bases clipped from V and 5 bases from J, the junction kept 6 bases outside the gene matches. CDR3: CASSRDRGQDEQYF. DNA for the CDR3: TGCGCCAGCAGCCGTGACAGGGGGCAAGACGAGCAGTACTTC.

This clonotype has a count of ten or more. The CDR3 coding sequence is TGTGCCATCAGTGAAAACCAGGAGGACGAGCAGTACTTC. Its translation is CAISENQEDEQYF. The J gene is TRBJ2-7, the V gene TRBV10-3; possibly TRBD2 for D (5 bases). The V and J ends lost 3 bases and 5 bases respectively, with 11 bases between them. Germline CDR1 and CDR2: ENHRY and SYGVKD. The CDR3 has 13 amino acids.